The rows below give T cell receptor beta chains drawn from one sample of a study of T cells in tuberculosis. The method was immunoSEQ multiplex PCR; TCRdb's version includes in-frame clones alone and lacks a portion of them. The data show approximately 59,000 clones, with around 86% seen just once and roughly 13% held by the top ten. The sequencing sample was made of CD1b-GMM tetramer-negative cells sorted from PBMCs. The receptor set was obtained from an adult woman with latent tuberculosis. Both conserved end residues are part of each CDR3. Fields, in order: V gene, clone size, D gene, J gene, CDR3 DNA, CDR3 protein. D genes are given only for firm matches. Where a row states a size, it is once, few, many or the class of an expanded clone; other rows omit it.

v_gene: TRBV4-1; abundance: few; d_gene: -; j_gene: TRBJ2-3; CDR3nt: TGCGCCAGCAGCCTCCATAGCGGTGCGAGCACAGATACGCAGTATTTT; CDR3aa: CASSLHSGASTDTQYF
v_gene: TRBV4-3; abundance: -; d_gene: TRBD1; j_gene: TRBJ1-6; CDR3nt: TGCGCCAGCAGCCAAGATGGGACAGGGCAGGATTCACCCCTCCACTTT; CDR3aa: CASSQDGTGQDSPLHF
v_gene: TRBV5-1; abundance: once; d_gene: TRBD2; j_gene: TRBJ2-7; CDR3nt: TGCGCCAGCAGCTTGGGTTCTTCGATGGGACTAGCAGACTACGAGCAGTACTTC; CDR3aa: CASSLGSSMGLADYEQYF
v_gene: TRBV4-1; abundance: -; d_gene: -; j_gene: TRBJ1-2; CDR3nt: TGCGCCAGCAGCCAAGCGCCAGGCCCAACTCTTAACTATGGCTACACCTTC; CDR3aa: CASSQAPGPTLNYGYTF
v_gene: TRBV18; abundance: -; d_gene: TRBD1; j_gene: TRBJ2-7; CDR3nt: TGTGCCAGCTCACCTCAAGGCGGGACAGGGGGCGGCGAGCAGTACTTC; CDR3aa: CASSPQGGTGGGEQYF
v_gene: TRBV10-3; abundance: -; d_gene: -; j_gene: TRBJ1-1; CDR3nt: TGTGCCATCACCCTAGAGGCAGGGCCAGTGAACACTGAAGCTTTCTTT; CDR3aa: CAITLEAGPVNTEAFF
v_gene: TRBV6-1; abundance: -; d_gene: -; j_gene: TRBJ2-7; CDR3nt: TGTGCCAGCAGAGGGGCAGGGGTCAGGTACGAGCAGTACTTC; CDR3aa: CASRGAGVRYEQYF
v_gene: TRBV7-9; abundance: -; d_gene: TRBD2; j_gene: TRBJ2-7; CDR3nt: TGTGCCAGCAGCCCGACTAAGACTAGCGGGGCCTACGAGCAGTACTTC; CDR3aa: CASSPTKTSGAYEQYF
v_gene: TRBV28; abundance: -; d_gene: -; j_gene: TRBJ1-5; CDR3nt: TGTGCCAGCAGTTTAAGGGGGTGGAATCAGCCCCAGCATTTT; CDR3aa: CASSLRGWNQPQHF
v_gene: TRBV5-5; abundance: few; d_gene: TRBD2; j_gene: TRBJ2-5; CDR3nt: TGTGCCAGCAGCTTGGAGGGACTAGCTGTTGAGACCCAGTACTTC; CDR3aa: CASSLEGLAVETQYF